This entry is about one TCR beta chain. TCRdb called the RT-PCR reads again in MiXCR, with one record for every CDR3 protein. The data show some 880,000 distinct CDR3 sequences, more than 15% seen once. V dropped 7 bases and J dropped 4; count of bases not matched to a gene: 7. The germline gives CDR1 SGHAT, CDR2 FQNNGV. The CDR3 length is 15 residues. The data originate from a study of patients and donors after allogeneic stem cell transplantation. The receptor was derived from a human donor who was either an allogeneic HSCT recipient or a stem cell or donor lymphocyte infusion donor (not recorded which). It is not recorded whose cells these are; they may come from a transplant donor. Sequenced: blood, either unsorted or a sorted T cell fraction (not recorded which). This chain links TRBV11-2 with TRBJ2-1; 10 nucleotides agree with TRBD1. CDR3 sequence (DNA): TGTGCCAGCATTCTGCGGGACAGGGGTTACAATGAGCAGTTCTTC. Residues: CASILRDRGYNEQFF.